This is a list of T cell receptor beta chains from one sample in a study of blood T cell repertoires in COVID-19. Method: immunoSEQ multiplex PCR; TCRdb's copy keeps in-frame clones and lacks some. The table includes 270,000 or so clones, approximately 77% detected once. The sample consisted of peripheral blood. The origin of the receptors is a young woman with acute or convalescent COVID-19. Both conserved end residues are part of each CDR3. The D gene is left open where the match is weak. Rows give clone size only sometimes, using once, few, many, or a class for an expanded clone.

d_call j_call v_call clone_size cdr3_nt cdr3_aa
NA TRBJ2-2 TRBV27 NA TGTGCCAGCAGTTTCTTCGTAGCAGCGAACACCGGGGAGCTGTTTTTT CASSFFVAANTGELFF
TRBD1 TRBJ2-1 TRBV11-3 NA TGTGCCAGCAGCCTAGGGGACAGGGGGTTTTGGGATGAGCAGTTCTTC CASSLGDRGFWDEQFF
TRBD1 TRBJ2-7 TRBV6-5 NA TGTGCCAGCAGTCGTGGGACAGCCCAGTACTTC CASSRGTAQYF
NA TRBJ1-6 TRBV27 NA TGTGCCAGCAGTTTTGAGGCAGAACCGGGATCACCCCTCCACTTT CASSFEAEPGSPLHF
NA TRBJ2-7 TRBV6-2/TRBV6-3 NA TGTGCCAGCAGTCAATATTTGGACAACTACGAGCAGTACTTC CASSQYLDNYEQYF
NA TRBJ1-6 TRBV28 NA TGTGCCAGCAGTTTAGCGGCCCGGAGGAATTCACCCCTCCACTTT CASSLAARRNSPLHF
TRBD1 TRBJ2-3 TRBV12-3/TRBV12-4 NA TGTGCCAGCTCCCAGGGGGCGAGAGATACGCAGTATTTT CASSQGARDTQYF
TRBD1 TRBJ2-7 TRBV5-1 NA TGCGCCAGCAGCCCCGGGACAGGGAACTACGAGCAGTACTTC CASSPGTGNYEQYF
NA TRBJ2-1 TRBV7-3 NA TGTGCCAGCAGCTTATCTCTGCGGGACAGCGGAAATGAGCAGTTCTTC CASSLSLRDSGNEQFF
NA TRBJ1-6 TRBV30 NA TGTGCCTGGGAACTGGGCAGCTCCTATAATTCACCCCTCCACTTT CAWELGSSYNSPLHF
NA TRBJ1-5 TRBV6-1 NA TGTGCCAGCAGTGAAGAAGGGAGGCTGGGTCAGCCCCAGCATTTT CASSEEGRLGQPQHF
TRBD1 TRBJ1-1 TRBV5-1 NA TGCGCCAGCAGCTCCGGACAGGATGGAACTGAAGCTTTCTTT CASSSGQDGTEAFF
TRBD1 TRBJ2-3 TRBV30 NA TGTGCCTGGACTCGTACCGGGACAGGGGGCCATACTAGCACAGATACGCAGTATTTT CAWTRTGTGGHTSTDTQYF
TRBD2 TRBJ2-7 TRBV10-3 NA TGTGCCATCAGTGATCGCGGGAGTGGCTACGAGCAGTACTTC CAISDRGSGYEQYF
TRBD1 TRBJ2-1 TRBV14 NA TGTGCCAGCAGCCCACAGGGGTATGAGCAGTTCTTC CASSPQGYEQFF
NA TRBJ2-5 TRBV28 NA TGTGCCAGCAGTTTAGGCAGGACCCAGTACTTC CASSLGRTQYF
NA TRBJ1-5 TRBV6-5 NA TGTGCCAGCAGACCCCCTTTACATAGCAATCAGCCCCAGCATTTT CASRPPLHSNQPQHF
NA TRBJ1-4 TRBV18 NA TGTGCCAGCTCACCTCAACAGGCGCAGACTAATGAAAAACTGTTTTTT CASSPQQAQTNEKLFF
NA TRBJ2-7 TRBV12-3/TRBV12-4 NA TGTGCCAGCAGTTTTCTCGGGTCCTACGAGCAGTACTTC CASSFLGSYEQYF
NA TRBJ1-1 TRBV30 NA TGTGCCTGGAATTCCGGGACACCTATCTTCTTT CAWNSGTPIFF
NA TRBJ2-7 TRBV5-8 NA TGTGCCAGCAGCTCCGACACCGCTTCCGAGCAGTACTTC CASSSDTASEQYF
NA TRBJ2-5 TRBV24-1 NA TGTGCCACCAGTGGGGGAGCGGGTCCTCAAGAGACCCAGTACTTC CATSGGAGPQETQYF
NA TRBJ2-1 TRBV20-1 NA TGCAGTGCTATGGTTTTCGGGGAGCAGTTCTTC CSAMVFGEQFF
NA TRBJ2-2 TRBV5-1 NA TGCGCCAGCAGCTTGGGGAACAGGGTTGGCACCGGGGAGCTGTTTTTT CASSLGNRVGTGELFF
NA TRBJ1-2 TRBV5-5 NA TGTGCCAGCAGCGGCGGGACTCCCAACTATGGCTACACCTTC CASSGGTPNYGYTF
TRBD1 TRBJ1-6 TRBV7-8 few TGTGCCAGCAGCTTAGGACAGGGGGCGGCCCTCCACTTT CASSLGQGAALHF
TRBD1 TRBJ2-7 TRBV11-2 NA TGTGCCAGCAGCTTTACAGGGGGTTACGAGCAGTACTTC CASSFTGGYEQYF
TRBD2 TRBJ2-7 TRBV6-5 NA TGTGCCAGCAGAGGCGGACTAGCGGTCTACGAGCAGTACTTC CASRGGLAVYEQYF
TRBD1 TRBJ1-4 TRBV28 NA TGTGCCAGCACCGCCATATGGACAGGGGGAAATGAAAAACTGTTTTTT CASTAIWTGGNEKLFF
TRBD1 TRBJ2-2 TRBV2 NA TGTGCCAGCAGCGACACAGGGGGCGCTAAAACCGGGGAGCTGTTTTTT CASSDTGGAKTGELFF
NA TRBJ1-2 TRBV28 once TGTGCCAGCAGGGCAGCTAACTATGGCTACACCTTC CASRAANYGYTF
NA TRBJ2-7 TRBV27 once TGTGCCAGCAGTTCCCCACTCAGGGGAGTTAGCTACGAGCAGTACTTC CASSSPLRGVSYEQYF
NA TRBJ2-5 TRBV7-2 NA TGTGCCAGCAGCTTATCGTTTTTGGCCCAAGAGACCCAGTACTTC CASSLSFLAQETQYF
NA TRBJ2-3 TRBV21-1 NA TGTGCCAGCAGCAAAGCTGGGCGGAGGTACACAGATACGCAGTATTTT CASSKAGRRYTDTQYF
TRBD1 TRBJ1-2 TRBV7-9 NA TGTGCCAGCAGCTCGGCGGACAGGGGGCTCAGCTATGGCTACACCTTC CASSSADRGLSYGYTF
NA TRBJ2-3 TRBV6-4 few TGTGCCAGCAGTCGAGGGGGAGAAGATACGCAGTATTTT CASSRGGEDTQYF
TRBD2 TRBJ2-7 TRBV9 NA TGTGCCAGCAGCGTCAGCGGGAGTAAGTACGAGCAGTACTTC CASSVSGSKYEQYF
NA TRBJ1-2 TRBV5-1 NA TGCGCCAGCAGCACACAGGGTATCGATGGCTACACCTTC CASSTQGIDGYTF
TRBD1 TRBJ2-7 TRBV30 NA TGTGCCTGGGGTCCGGGACAGGGTTACGAGCAGTACTTC CAWGPGQGYEQYF
TRBD1 TRBJ1-2 TRBV23-1 NA TGCGCCAGCAGTCAACCCCGCCAGGGGGTCTATGGCTACACCTTC CASSQPRQGVYGYTF
TRBD2 TRBJ2-5 TRBV2 NA TGTGCCAGCAATGGGCTAGCGGGAATCCAAGAGACCCAGTACTTC CASNGLAGIQETQYF
TRBD2 TRBJ2-1 TRBV10-1 NA TGCGCCAGCAGTGAGCGTACTAGCGGGAATCAGTTCTTC CASSERTSGNQFF
TRBD2 TRBJ2-1 TRBV15 NA TGTGCCACCAGCACACTAGCGGGAGCGAACTACAATGAGCAGTTCTTC CATSTLAGANYNEQFF
TRBD2 TRBJ2-5 TRBV2 NA TGTGCCAGCACTCCACTAGCGGGAGGCGGCGAGACCCAGTACTTC CASTPLAGGGETQYF
NA TRBJ2-1 TRBV10-2 once TGCGCCAGCAGGCTAGAACCCCCGTCCTACAATGAGCAGTTCTTC CASRLEPPSYNEQFF
TRBD1 TRBJ1-6 TRBV19 NA TGTGCCAGTATGGGGACAGGGGATTATAATTCACCCCTCCACTTT CASMGTGDYNSPLHF
NA TRBJ1-1 TRBV4-3 few TGCGCCAGCAGCTCGGGGGGCCCCGACACTGAAGCTTTCTTT CASSSGGPDTEAFF
NA TRBJ1-6 TRBV28 few TGTGCCAGCAGTTTGTGGCAGGGGACGGCGGGTTCACCCCTCCACTTT CASSLWQGTAGSPLHF
TRBD1 TRBJ2-1 TRBV19 NA TGTGCCAGTAGTCCCCCTACAGGGGGCTCCCTTAGCTCCTACAATGAGCAGTTCTTC CASSPPTGGSLSSYNEQFF
TRBD2 TRBJ2-2 TRBV28 NA TGTGCCAGCAGTCCTAGCGGGCTTAACACCGGGGAGCTGTTTTTT CASSPSGLNTGELFF
NA TRBJ2-7 TRBV7-2 NA TGTGCCAGCAGTGTTAGTTTGCTTCCCGGCTACGAGCAGTACTTC CASSVSLLPGYEQYF
TRBD2 TRBJ2-1 TRBV15 NA TGTGCCACCAGCGCCCGGCGGGAGGGTTACAATGAGCAGTTCTTC CATSARREGYNEQFF
NA TRBJ2-7 TRBV5-6 NA TGTGCCAGCAGCTTCGGGGTGGGCTACGAGCAGTACTTC CASSFGVGYEQYF
NA TRBJ1-1 TRBV7-8 NA TGTGCCAGCAGCTTCGTACAGGGTGAAGCTTTCTTT CASSFVQGEAFF
TRBD1 TRBJ1-4 TRBV3-1/TRBV3-2 NA TGTGCCAGCAGCATGACAGGGACCGCAACTAATGAAAAACTGTTTTTT CASSMTGTATNEKLFF